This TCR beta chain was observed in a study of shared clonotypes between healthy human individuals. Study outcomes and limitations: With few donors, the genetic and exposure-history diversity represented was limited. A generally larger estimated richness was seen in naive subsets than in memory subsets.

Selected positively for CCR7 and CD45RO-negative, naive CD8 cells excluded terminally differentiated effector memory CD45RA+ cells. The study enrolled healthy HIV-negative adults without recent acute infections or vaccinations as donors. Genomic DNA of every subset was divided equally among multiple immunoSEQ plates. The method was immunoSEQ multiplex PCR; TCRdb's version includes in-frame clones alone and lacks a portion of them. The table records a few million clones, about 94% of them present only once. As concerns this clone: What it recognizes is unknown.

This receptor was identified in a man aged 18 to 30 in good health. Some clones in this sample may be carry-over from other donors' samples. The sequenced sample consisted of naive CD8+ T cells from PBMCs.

CDR3 in DNA: TGTGCCAGCAGCCAATGGACAGGGGGCACAGATACGCAGTATTTT. This translates into CASSQWTGGTDTQYF. The V gene is TRBV9, the J gene TRBJ2-3; 9 bases are a match to TRBD1. Trimming took 4 bases from V and 1 from J; bases not matched to a gene: 4. The CDR3 contains 15 residues. Germline lookup yields CDR1 SGDLS and CDR2 YYNGEE.